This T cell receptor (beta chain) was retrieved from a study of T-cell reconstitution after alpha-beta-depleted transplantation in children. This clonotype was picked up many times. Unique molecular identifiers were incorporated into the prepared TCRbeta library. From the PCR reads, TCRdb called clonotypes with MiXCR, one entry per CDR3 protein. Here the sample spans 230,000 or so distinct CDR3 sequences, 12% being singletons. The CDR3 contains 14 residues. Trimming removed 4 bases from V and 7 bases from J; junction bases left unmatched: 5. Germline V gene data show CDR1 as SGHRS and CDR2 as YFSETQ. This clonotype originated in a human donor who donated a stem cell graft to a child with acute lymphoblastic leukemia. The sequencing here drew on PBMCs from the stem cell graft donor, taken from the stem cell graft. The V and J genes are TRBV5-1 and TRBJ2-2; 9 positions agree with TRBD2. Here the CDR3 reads CASSLRTSVGELFF. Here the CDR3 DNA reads TGCGCCAGCAGCCTGCGGACTAGCGTCGGGGAGCTGTTTTTT.